Listed below are T cell receptor beta chains from one sample, sequenced in a study of CD8 T cells in Susac syndrome. Each CDR3 protein is one row after TCRdb ran MiXCR on the immunoSEQ multiplex PCR reads. The sample yields 150,000 to 200,000 distinct CDR3 sequences, 90% to 97% seen once. The sequencing input was CD4+ T cells from PBMCs. The origin of the receptors is a human donor with multiple sclerosis. Each CDR3 is given with its conserved first and last residue. A D gene is named only where the DNA matches it firmly. Clone size is shown for a subset of rows, as once, few, many or a class of expanded clone.

TRBV29-1	TRBJ2-1	.	.	TGCAGCGTTACTAAGGGCTCGACCACAAGGCATGAGCAGTTCTTC	CSVTKGSTTRHEQFF
TRBV28	TRBJ1-2	.	.	TGTGCCAGCAGTTCCAGACAGTATGGCTACACCTTC	CASSSRQYGYTF
TRBV15	TRBJ1-1	.	.	TGTGCCGTAGGACATAGGGTAACATACACTGAAGCTTTCTTT	CAVGHRVTYTEAFF
TRBV20-1	TRBJ1-2	.	.	TGCAGTGCTAGACTTACAGTTAGTGGTGGCTACACCTTC	CSARLTVSGGYTF
TRBV27	TRBJ2-7	.	.	TGTGCCAGCAGTTTACAAGGGGGTCACTACGAGCAGTACTTC	CASSLQGGHYEQYF
TRBV30	TRBJ1-5	.	.	TGTGCCTGGACCAACGACGGGCATGGGCCCCAGCATTTT	CAWTNDGHGPQHF
TRBV30	TRBJ2-1	.	TRBD2	TGTGCCTGGAGTGGGGGACTAGTAAATGAGCAGTTCTTC	CAWSGGLVNEQFF
TRBV29-1	TRBJ1-1	.	.	TGCAGCGTTCACAAGAACACTGAAGCTTTCTTT	CSVHKNTEAFF
TRBV20-1	TRBJ2-1	.	TRBD1	TGCAGTGCTTGGAAAGCCGGGACAGCCTTCAATGAGCAGTTCTTC	CSAWKAGTAFNEQFF
TRBV30	TRBJ1-1	.	.	TGTGCCTGGTACCGGGACAACTACTGGAACACTGAAGCTTTCTTT	CAWYRDNYWNTEAFF
TRBV9	TRBJ1-4	.	.	TGTGCCAGCAGCGTAGTCCCCGGACAAGAACTGTTTTTT	CASSVVPGQELFF
TRBV7-2	TRBJ2-1	few	.	TGTGCCAGCAGCCTCCGAGGGGGGAATGAGCAGTTCTTC	CASSLRGGNEQFF
TRBV10-3	TRBJ2-7	once	TRBD1	TGTGCCATCAGTGCCCGGGACAGGGACTACGAGCAGTACTTC	CAISARDRDYEQYF
TRBV14	TRBJ1-1	.	.	TGTGCCAGCAGGACGAGTGGGACTGAAGCTTTCTTT	CASRTSGTEAFF
TRBV5-1	TRBJ2-7	.	.	TGCGCCAGCAGCTTCTCACTACGGCAGGGAGGCGACGAGCAGTACTTC	CASSFSLRQGGDEQYF
TRBV6-6	TRBJ1-5	once	.	TGTGCCAGCAGTTCGCAGCCCTCGTATAGCAATCAGCCCCAGCATTTT	CASSSQPSYSNQPQHF
TRBV10-3	TRBJ2-7	.	.	TGTGCCATCAGTGATCACAGCATCTCCTACGAGCAGTACTTC	CAISDHSISYEQYF
TRBV20-1	TRBJ1-1	.	TRBD1	TGCAGTGCTATAAGGGGGCACGGAACTGAAGCTTTCTTT	CSAIRGHGTEAFF
TRBV6-2/TRBV6-3	TRBJ1-2	.	.	TGTGCCAGCAGTTACTCAGGGATCTATGGCTACACCTTC	CASSYSGIYGYTF
TRBV5-6	TRBJ2-5	.	.	TGTGCCAGCAGCTTGACGGACCAAGAGACCCAGTACTTC	CASSLTDQETQYF
TRBV18	TRBJ1-6	.	TRBD1	TGTGCCAGCTCACCAGGACAGGGAGGTGATTCACCCCTCCACTTT	CASSPGQGGDSPLHF
TRBV5-4	TRBJ2-5	.	.	TGTGCCAGCAGCCCAAGGGGACCCGAAGAGACCCAGTACTTC	CASSPRGPEETQYF
TRBV5-1	TRBJ2-5	.	.	TGCGCCAGCAGCAAGGACAGTTTCCAAGAGACCCAGTACTTC	CASSKDSFQETQYF
TRBV3-1	TRBJ1-6	.	.	TGTGCCAGCAGCCAAGGGATAGGCCGCGATTCACCCCTCCACTTT	CASSQGIGRDSPLHF
TRBV18	TRBJ1-2	.	.	TGTGCCAGCTCACCACTGTATGTAGGATCATTCTATGGCTACACCTTC	CASSPLYVGSFYGYTF
TRBV20-1	TRBJ2-7	.	.	TGCAGTGTACCCCGGCCCATAATACCCTACGAGCAGTACTTC	CSVPRPIIPYEQYF
TRBV2	TRBJ2-6	.	.	TGTGCCAGCAGTGATTCCCTCTCTGGGGCCAACGTCCTGACTTTC	CASSDSLSGANVLTF
TRBV6-1	TRBJ1-4	.	.	TGTGCCAGCAGCCGATCGGGGGAAAAACTGTTTTTT	CASSRSGEKLFF
TRBV5-1	TRBJ2-1	.	TRBD2	TGCGCCAGCAGCTTCGTCGGACTAGCGGGGAATGAGCAGTTCTTC	CASSFVGLAGNEQFF
TRBV20-1	TRBJ1-5	.	.	TGCAGTGCTAGAGGACAAGTCTCCAATCAGCCCCAGCATTTT	CSARGQVSNQPQHF
TRBV29-1	TRBJ2-3	once	TRBD2	TGCAGCGTCGCCGGGACTAGCGGGGTCCTTAGCACAGATACGCAGTATTTT	CSVAGTSGVLSTDTQYF
TRBV6-5	TRBJ2-1	.	TRBD2	TGTGCCAGCAGTTCCCCCTTCTTTAGCGGGGGGGCCACCTACAATGAGCAGTTCTTC	CASSSPFFSGGATYNEQFF
TRBV27	TRBJ1-4	.	.	TGTGCCAGCAGTTTTGGTCCTCCTGAAGGGGGAAAACTGTTTTTT	CASSFGPPEGGKLFF
TRBV28	TRBJ2-1	.	TRBD1	TGTGCCAGCAGAGAGGACAGGGTTATGAATGAGCAGTTCTTC	CASREDRVMNEQFF
TRBV9	TRBJ2-7	.	TRBD1	TGTGCCAGCAGCGGAACGGGACAGTCCTACGAGCAGTACTTC	CASSGTGQSYEQYF
TRBV29-1	TRBJ2-5	.	.	TGCAGCGTTGAAGGGGGGGAACTGTCGTGGGAGACCCAGTACTTC	CSVEGGELSWETQYF
TRBV25-1	TRBJ1-5	.	.	TGTGCCAGCAGTGACGGGGGTAGCAATCAGCCCCAGCATTTT	CASSDGGSNQPQHF
TRBV4-1	TRBJ1-6	.	.	TGCGCCAGCAGCCAAGTGGGGGAGGTCCAAGCTTCACCCCTCCACTTT	CASSQVGEVQASPLHF
TRBV5-4	TRBJ2-7	.	TRBD2	TGTGCCAGCAGCCCTGGGCAGGCTAGCGGACCTTACGAGCAGTACTTC	CASSPGQASGPYEQYF
TRBV29-1	TRBJ1-2	.	.	TGCAGCGTTGTGTCTCTTGGCTATGGCTACACCTTC	CSVVSLGYGYTF
TRBV23-1	TRBJ2-7	.	TRBD1	TGCGCCAGCAGTCAATTTCCGGACTGGGACAGTGGGAACGAGCAGTACTTC	CASSQFPDWDSGNEQYF
TRBV20-1	TRBJ1-2	.	.	TGCAGTGCTAGAGGGGCAGGGGCCTATGGCTACACCTTC	CSARGAGAYGYTF
TRBV30	TRBJ2-3	once	TRBD2	TGTGCCTGGAGTGCTAGCGGGGGCACAGATACGCAGTATTTT	CAWSASGGTDTQYF
TRBV30	TRBJ1-1	.	.	TGTGCCTGGGGTAGACCCGGAAAGATCCTCCCAAACACTGAAGCTTTCTTT	CAWGRPGKILPNTEAFF
TRBV7-9	TRBJ2-7	.	.	TGTGCCAGCAGCTTAGTGGGTAGAGGCGAGCAGTACTTC	CASSLVGRGEQYF
TRBV7-2	TRBJ1-1	.	.	TGTGCCAGCAGCCCGAAGGGTCAAGGGGACACTGAAGCTTTCTTT	CASSPKGQGDTEAFF
TRBV3-1	TRBJ2-6	.	.	TGTGCCAGCAGGGGACCTCTTGGGACTGGGGCCAACGTCCTGACTTTC	CASRGPLGTGANVLTF
TRBV10-3	TRBJ2-3	.	TRBD1	TGTGCCATCAGCGACAGGGGATTGGATACGCAGTATTTT	CAISDRGLDTQYF
TRBV7-2	TRBJ1-3	.	.	TGTGCCAGCAGCTTAGCTGCTACGGACAGAAACACCATATATTTT	CASSLAATDRNTIYF
TRBV24-1	TRBJ2-1	.	TRBD1	TGTGCCACCAGTGATCGGACAGGGGGCCACAATGAGCAGTTCTTC	CATSDRTGGHNEQFF
TRBV30	TRBJ2-3	.	.	TGTGCCTGGACCCCGGTAGATACGCAGTATTTT	CAWTPVDTQYF
TRBV30	TRBJ1-1	.	.	TGTGCCTGGAGTGTCGCGGGGGAAGCTTTCTTT	CAWSVAGEAFF
TRBV7-3	TRBJ2-3	few	.	TGTGCCAGCAGCCGCGGACCTACAGATACGCAGTATTTT	CASSRGPTDTQYF
TRBV20-1	TRBJ1-1	.	.	TGCAGTGCTAGATGGAGACCTAGGGGAGAAGCTTTCTTT	CSARWRPRGEAFF
TRBV5-1	TRBJ2-3	.	.	TGCGCCAGCAGATCTACAGGAGATACGCAGTATTTT	CASRSTGDTQYF
TRBV20-1	TRBJ1-2	once	.	TGCAGTGCCCCAGTCGGGGAAAACTATGGCTACACCTTC	CSAPVGENYGYTF
TRBV20-1	TRBJ1-1	.	.	TGCAGTGCTCAGAAGCAGGGAGGCACTGAAGCTTTCTTT	CSAQKQGGTEAFF
TRBV2	TRBJ1-6	.	.	TGTGCCAGCAGTGTCGTTGTGGTTAATTCACCCCTCCACTTT	CASSVVVVNSPLHF